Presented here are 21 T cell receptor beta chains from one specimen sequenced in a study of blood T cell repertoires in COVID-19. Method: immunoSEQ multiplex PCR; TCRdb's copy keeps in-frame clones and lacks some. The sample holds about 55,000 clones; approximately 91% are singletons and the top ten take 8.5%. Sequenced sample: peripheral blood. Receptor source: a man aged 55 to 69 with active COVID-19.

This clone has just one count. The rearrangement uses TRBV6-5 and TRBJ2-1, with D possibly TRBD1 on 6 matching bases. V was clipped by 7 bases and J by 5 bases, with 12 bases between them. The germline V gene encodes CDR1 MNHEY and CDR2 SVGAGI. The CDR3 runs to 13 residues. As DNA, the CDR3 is TGTGCCAGCACCCGGACAGAGGACAATGAGCAGTTCTTC. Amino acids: CASTRTEDNEQFF.

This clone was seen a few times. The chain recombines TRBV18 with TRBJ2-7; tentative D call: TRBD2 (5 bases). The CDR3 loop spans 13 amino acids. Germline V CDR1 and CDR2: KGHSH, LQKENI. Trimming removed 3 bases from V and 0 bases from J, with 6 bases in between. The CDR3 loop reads CASSPGVSYEQYF. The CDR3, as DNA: TGTGCCAGCTCACCCGGGGTCTCCTACGAGCAGTACTTC.

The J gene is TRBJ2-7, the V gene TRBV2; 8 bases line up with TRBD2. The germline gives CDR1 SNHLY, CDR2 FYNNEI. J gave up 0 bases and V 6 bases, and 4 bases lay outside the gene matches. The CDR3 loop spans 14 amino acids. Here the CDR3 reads CASRPGLASYEQYF. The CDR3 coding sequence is TGTGCCAGCAGACCCGGACTAGCCTCCTACGAGCAGTACTTC.

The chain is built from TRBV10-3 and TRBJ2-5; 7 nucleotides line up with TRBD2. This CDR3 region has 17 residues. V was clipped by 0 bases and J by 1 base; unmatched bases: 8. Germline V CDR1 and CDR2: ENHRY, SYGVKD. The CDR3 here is CAISESGRAGRQETQYF. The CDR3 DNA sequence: TGTGCCATCAGTGAGTCAGGACGAGCGGGACGCCAAGAGACCCAGTACTTC.

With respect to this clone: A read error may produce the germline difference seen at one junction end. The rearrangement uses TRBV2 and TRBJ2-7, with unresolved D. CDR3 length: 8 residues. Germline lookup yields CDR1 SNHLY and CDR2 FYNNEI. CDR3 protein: CASSDGSF. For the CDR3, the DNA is TGTGCCAGCAGTGACGGTAGCTTC.

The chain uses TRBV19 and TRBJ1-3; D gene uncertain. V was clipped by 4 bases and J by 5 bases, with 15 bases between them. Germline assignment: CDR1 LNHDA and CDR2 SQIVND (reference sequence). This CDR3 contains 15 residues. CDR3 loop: CASSTSAGGRNTIYF. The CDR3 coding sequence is TGTGCCAGTAGTACCTCCGCGGGAGGTAGAAACACCATATATTTT.

The CDR3 loop is CASSLAGGPGNEQFF. CDR3 nucleotide sequence: TGTGCCAGCAGCTTAGCGGGAGGGCCGGGGAATGAGCAGTTCTTC. The chain has TRBV13 and TRBJ2-1, with 8 bases identical to TRBD2. Germline lookup yields CDR1 PRHDT and CDR2 FYEKMQ (reference sequence). There are 15 residues in the CDR3. V shed 1 base, J shed 7 bases, and the junction held 6 bases outside the gene matches.

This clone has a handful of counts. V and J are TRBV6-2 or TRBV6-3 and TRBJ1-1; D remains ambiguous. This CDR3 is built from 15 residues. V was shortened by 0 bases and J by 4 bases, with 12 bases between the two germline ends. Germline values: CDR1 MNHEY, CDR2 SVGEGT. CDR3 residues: CASSYSFSFSTEAFF. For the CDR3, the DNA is TGTGCCAGCAGTTACTCGTTTAGTTTTTCCACTGAAGCTTTCTTT.

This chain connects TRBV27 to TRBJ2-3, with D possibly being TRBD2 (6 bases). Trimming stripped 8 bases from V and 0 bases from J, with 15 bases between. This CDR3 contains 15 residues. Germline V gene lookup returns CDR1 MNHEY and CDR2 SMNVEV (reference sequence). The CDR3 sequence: CASVRGFGSTDTQYF. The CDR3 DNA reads TGTGCCAGCGTTCGGGGGTTTGGGAGCACAGATACGCAGTATTTT.

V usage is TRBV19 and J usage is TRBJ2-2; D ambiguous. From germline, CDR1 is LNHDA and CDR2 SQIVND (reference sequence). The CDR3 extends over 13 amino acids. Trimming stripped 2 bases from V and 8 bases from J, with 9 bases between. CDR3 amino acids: CASSIQVAGELFF. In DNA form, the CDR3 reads TGTGCCAGTAGTATACAGGTGGCTGGGGAGCTGTTTTTT.

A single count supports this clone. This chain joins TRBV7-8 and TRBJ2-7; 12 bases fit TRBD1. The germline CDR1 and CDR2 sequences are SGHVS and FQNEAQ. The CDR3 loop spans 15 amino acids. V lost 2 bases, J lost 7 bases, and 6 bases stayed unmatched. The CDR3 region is CASSLKGQGAREQYF. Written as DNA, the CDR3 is TGTGCCAGCAGCTTAAAGGGACAGGGGGCACGGGAGCAGTACTTC.

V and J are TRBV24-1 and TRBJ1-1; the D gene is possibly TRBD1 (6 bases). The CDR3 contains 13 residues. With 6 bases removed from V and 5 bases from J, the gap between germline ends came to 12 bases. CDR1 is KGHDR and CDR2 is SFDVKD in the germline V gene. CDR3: CATSPQGRTEAFF. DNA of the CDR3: TGTGCCACCAGTCCCCAGGGGCGGACTGAAGCTTTCTTT.

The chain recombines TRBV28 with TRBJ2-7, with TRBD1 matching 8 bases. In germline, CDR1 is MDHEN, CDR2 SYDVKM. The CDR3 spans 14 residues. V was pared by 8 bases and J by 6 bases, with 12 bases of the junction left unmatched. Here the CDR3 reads CASGLRQGWSEQYF. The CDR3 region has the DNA TGTGCCAGCGGACTGCGACAGGGGTGGAGCGAGCAGTACTTC. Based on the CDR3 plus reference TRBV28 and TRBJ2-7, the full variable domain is DVKVTQSSRYLVKRTGEKVFLECVQDMDHENMFWYRQDPGLGLRLIYFSYDVKMKEKGDIPEGYSVSREKKERFSLILESASTNQTSMYLCASGLRQGWSEQYFGPGTRLTVT.

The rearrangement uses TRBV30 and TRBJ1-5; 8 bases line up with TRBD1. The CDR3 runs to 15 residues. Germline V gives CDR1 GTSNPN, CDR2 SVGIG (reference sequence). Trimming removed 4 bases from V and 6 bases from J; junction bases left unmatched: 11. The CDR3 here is CAWTPPDRGGQPQHF. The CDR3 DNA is TGTGCCTGGACCCCCCCAGACAGGGGAGGTCAGCCCCAGCATTTT. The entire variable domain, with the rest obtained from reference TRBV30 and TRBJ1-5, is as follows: SQTIHQWPATLVQPVGSPLSLECTVEGTSNPNLYWYRQAAGRGLQLLFYSVGIGQISSEVPQNLSASRPQDRQFILSSKKLLLSDSGFYLCAWTPPDRGGQPQHFGDGTRLSIL.

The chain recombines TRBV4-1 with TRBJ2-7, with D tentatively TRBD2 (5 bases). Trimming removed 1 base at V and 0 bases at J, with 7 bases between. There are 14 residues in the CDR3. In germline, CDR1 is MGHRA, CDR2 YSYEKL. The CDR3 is CASSQGRSSYEQYF. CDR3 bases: TGCGCCAGCAGCCAAGGGAGGAGCTCCTACGAGCAGTACTTC.

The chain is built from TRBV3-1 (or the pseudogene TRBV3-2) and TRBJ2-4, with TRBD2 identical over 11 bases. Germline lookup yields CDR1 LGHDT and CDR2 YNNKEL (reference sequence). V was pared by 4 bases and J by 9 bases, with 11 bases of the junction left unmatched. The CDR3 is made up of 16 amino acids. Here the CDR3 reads CASSPSLAGGGGIQYF. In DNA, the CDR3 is TGTGCCAGCAGCCCGTCTCTAGCGGGAGGTGGGGGCATTCAGTACTTC.

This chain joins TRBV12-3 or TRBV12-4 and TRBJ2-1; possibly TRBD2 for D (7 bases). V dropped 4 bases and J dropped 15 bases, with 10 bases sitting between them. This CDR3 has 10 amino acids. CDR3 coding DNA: TGTGCCAGCAGTTCCGGGGGGCTGTTCTTC. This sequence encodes CASSSGGLFF.

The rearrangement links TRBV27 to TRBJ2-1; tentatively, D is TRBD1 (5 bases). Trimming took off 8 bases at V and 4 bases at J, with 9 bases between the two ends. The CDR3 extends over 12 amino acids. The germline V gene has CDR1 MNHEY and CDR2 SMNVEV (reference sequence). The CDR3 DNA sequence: TGTGCCAGCGGGGCAGTTTACAATGAGCAGTTCTTC. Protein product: CASGAVYNEQFF.

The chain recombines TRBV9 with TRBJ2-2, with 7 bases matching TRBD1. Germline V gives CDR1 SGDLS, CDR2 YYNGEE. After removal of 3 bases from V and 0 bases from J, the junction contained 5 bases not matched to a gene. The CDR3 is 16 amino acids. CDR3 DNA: TGTGCCAGCAGCGCGGGACAGTTGTCGAACACCGGGGAGCTGTTTTTT. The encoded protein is CASSAGQLSNTGELFF.

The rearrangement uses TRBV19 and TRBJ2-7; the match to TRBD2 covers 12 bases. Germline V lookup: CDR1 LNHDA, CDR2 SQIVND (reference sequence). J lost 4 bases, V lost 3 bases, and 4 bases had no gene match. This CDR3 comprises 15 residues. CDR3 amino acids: CASSIRTSGDYEQYF. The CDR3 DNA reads TGTGCCAGTAGTATTCGGACTAGCGGGGATTACGAGCAGTACTTC. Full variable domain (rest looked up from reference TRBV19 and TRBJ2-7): DGGITQSPKYLFRKEGQNVTLSCEQNLNHDAMYWYRQDPGQGLRLIYYSQIVNDFQKGDIAEGYSVSREKKESFPLTVTSAQKNPTAFYLCASSIRTSGDYEQYFGPGTRLTVT.

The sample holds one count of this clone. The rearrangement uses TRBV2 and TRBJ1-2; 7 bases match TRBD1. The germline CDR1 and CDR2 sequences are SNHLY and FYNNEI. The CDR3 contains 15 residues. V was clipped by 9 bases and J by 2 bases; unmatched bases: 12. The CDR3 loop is CARQGDRQGNYGYTF. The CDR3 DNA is TGTGCCAGACAAGGAGACCGACAGGGCAACTATGGCTACACCTTC.